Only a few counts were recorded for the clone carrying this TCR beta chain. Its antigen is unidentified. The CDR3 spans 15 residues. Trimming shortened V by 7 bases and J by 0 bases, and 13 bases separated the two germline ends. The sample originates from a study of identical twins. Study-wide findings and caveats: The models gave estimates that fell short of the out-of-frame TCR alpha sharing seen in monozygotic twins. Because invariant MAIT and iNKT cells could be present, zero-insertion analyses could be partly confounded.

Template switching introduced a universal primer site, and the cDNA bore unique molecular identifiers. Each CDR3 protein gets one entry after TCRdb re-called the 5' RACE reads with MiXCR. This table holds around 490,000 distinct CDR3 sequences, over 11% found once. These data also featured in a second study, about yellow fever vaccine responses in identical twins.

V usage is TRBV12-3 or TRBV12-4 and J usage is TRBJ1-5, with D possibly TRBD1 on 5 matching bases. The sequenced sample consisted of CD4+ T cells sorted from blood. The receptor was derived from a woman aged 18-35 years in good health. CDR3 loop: CASTIGGNSNQPQHF. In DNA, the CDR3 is TGTGCCAGCACCATCGGGGGGAATAGCAATCAGCCCCAGCATTTT.